The source of this T cell receptor (beta chain) is a study of control samples from healthy donors and cancer patients. Germline values: CDR1 LGHDT, CDR2 YNNKEL (reference sequence). The CDR3 is 14 residues long. V lost 0 bases and J 4 bases, leaving 9 bases between the germline ends. Using immunoSEQ multiplex PCR, the repertoire was profiled, and TCRdb retains in-frame clones only, with some absent. Among about 120,000 clones listed, approximately 90% were seen once. The receptor's source is a woman aged 18-29 years in good health. Sequenced input: blood. This chain links TRBV3-1 (or the pseudogene TRBV3-2) with TRBJ1-1; weak D call: TRBD1 (6 bases). CDR3 loop: CASSQDRGGTEAFF. CDR3 nucleotides: TGTGCCAGCAGCCAAGATAGGGGGGGCACTGAAGCTTTCTTT.